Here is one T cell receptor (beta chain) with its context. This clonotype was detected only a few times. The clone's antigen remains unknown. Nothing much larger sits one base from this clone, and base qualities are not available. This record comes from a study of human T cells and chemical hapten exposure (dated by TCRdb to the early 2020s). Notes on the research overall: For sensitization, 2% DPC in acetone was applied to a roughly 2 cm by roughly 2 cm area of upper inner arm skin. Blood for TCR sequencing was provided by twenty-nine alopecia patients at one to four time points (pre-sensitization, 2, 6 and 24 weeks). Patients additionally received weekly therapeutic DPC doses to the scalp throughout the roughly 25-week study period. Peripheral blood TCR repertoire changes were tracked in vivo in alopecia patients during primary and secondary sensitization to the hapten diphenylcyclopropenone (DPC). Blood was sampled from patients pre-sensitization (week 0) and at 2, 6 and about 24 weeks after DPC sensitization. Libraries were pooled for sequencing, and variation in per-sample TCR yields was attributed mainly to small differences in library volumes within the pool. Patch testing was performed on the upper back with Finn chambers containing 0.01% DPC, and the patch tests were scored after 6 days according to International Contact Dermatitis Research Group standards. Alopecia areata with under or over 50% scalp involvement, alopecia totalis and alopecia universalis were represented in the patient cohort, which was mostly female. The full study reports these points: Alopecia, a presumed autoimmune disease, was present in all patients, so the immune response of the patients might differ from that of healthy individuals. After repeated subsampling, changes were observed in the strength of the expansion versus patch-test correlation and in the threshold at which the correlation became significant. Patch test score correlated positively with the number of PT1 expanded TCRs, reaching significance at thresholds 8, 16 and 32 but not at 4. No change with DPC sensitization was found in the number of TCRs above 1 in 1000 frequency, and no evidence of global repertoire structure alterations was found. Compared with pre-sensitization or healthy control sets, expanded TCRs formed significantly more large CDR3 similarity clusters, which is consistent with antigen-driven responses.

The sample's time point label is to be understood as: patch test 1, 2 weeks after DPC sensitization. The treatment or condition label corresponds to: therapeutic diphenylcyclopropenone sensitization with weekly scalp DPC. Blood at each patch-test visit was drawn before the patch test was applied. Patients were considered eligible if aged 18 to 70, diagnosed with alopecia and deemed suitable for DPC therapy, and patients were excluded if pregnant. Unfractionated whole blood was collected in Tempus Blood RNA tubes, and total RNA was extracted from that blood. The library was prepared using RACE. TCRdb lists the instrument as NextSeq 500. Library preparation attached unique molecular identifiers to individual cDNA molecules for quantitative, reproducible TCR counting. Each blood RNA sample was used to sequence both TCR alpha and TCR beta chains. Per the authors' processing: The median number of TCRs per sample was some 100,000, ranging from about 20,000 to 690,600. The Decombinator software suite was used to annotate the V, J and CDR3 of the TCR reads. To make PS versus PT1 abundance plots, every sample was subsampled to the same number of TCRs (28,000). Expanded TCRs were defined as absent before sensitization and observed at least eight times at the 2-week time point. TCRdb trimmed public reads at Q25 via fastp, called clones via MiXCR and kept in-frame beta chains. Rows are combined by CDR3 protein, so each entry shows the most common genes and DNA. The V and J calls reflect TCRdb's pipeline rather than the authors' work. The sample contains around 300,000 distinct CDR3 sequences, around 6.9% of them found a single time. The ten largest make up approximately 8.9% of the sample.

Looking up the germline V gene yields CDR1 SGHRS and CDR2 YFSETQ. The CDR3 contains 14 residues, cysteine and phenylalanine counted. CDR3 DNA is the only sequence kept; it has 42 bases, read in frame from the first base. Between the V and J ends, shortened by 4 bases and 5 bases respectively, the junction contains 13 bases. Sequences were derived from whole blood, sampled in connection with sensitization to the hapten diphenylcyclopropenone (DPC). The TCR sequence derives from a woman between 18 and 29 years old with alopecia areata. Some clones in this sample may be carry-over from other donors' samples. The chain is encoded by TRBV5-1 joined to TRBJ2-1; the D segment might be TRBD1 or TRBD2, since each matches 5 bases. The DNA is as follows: TGCGCCAGCAGCCCGTCACTGGGACACAATGAGCAGTTCTTC. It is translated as CASSPSLGHNEQFF.